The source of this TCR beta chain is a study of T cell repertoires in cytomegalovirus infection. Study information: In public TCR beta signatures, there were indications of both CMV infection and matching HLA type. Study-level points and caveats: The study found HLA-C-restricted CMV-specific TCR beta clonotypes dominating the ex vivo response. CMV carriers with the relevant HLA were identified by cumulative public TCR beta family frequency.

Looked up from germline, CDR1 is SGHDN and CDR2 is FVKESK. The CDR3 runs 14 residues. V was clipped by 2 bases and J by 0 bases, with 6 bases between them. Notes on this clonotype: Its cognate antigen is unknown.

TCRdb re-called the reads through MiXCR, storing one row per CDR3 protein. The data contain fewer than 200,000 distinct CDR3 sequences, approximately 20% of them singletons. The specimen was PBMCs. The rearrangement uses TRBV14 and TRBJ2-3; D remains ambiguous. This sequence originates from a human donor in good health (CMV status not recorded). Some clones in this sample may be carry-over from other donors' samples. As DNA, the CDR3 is TGTGCCAGCAGCCAACGTTTAAGCACAGATACGCAGTATTTT. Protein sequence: CASSQRLSTDTQYF.